This T cell receptor beta chain was recovered during a study of beta chain features in type 1 diabetes. Via the markers CD45RO/CCR7/CD25/CD127/CD95/CD27, stem cell-like memory, regulatory, central memory and naive CD4+ cells were sorted. Purity exceeded 95% in all sorted populations. Study-wide results and limits: A definitive answer on HLA type influencing TCRB rearrangement was not reached here. Type 1 diabetes patients showed fewer insertions and more deletions at VDJ junctions. When Type 1 diabetes patients were examined, their TCRB CDR3s proved moderately but significantly shorter in all four CD4+ subsets.

The sequenced template was cDNA made from the entire isolated RNA. Assay used: immunoSEQ multiplex PCR; TCRdb lists only in-frame clones, some missing. The sample carries approximately 160,000 clones, 63% recorded once. Germline values: CDR1 SGHTA, CDR2 FQGNSA. V lost 3 bases to trimming and J lost 4 bases, with 3 bases between them. This CDR3 is 11 amino acids long. Details on this clone: What it binds is unknown.

The sequence was collected from a man aged 25 to 40 with type 1 diabetes. Source material: naive CD4+ T cells from blood. The chain uses TRBV7-2 and TRBJ2-5; D is ambiguous. CDR3 amino acids: CASSFGETQYF. CDR3 DNA: TGTGCCAGCAGCTTTGGAGAGACCCAGTACTTC.